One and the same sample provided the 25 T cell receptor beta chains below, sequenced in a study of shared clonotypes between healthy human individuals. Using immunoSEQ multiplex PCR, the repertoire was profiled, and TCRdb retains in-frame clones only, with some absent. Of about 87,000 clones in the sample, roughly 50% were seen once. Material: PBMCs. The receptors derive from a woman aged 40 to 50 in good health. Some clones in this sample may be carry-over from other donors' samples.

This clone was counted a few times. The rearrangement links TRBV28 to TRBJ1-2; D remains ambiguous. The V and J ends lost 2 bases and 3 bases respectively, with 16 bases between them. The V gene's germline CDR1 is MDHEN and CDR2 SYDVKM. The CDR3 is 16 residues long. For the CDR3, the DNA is TGTGCCAGCAGTTTAATCGGGTATGGTGGGGACTATGGCTACACCTTC. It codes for CASSLIGYGGDYGYTF.

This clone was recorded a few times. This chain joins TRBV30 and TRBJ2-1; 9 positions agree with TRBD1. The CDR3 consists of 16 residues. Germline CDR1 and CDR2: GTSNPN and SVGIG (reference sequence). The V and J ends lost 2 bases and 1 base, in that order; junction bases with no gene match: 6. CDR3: CAWSTPGTGSYNEQFF. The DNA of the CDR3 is TGTGCCTGGAGTACCCCCGGGACAGGGTCCTACAATGAGCAGTTCTTC.

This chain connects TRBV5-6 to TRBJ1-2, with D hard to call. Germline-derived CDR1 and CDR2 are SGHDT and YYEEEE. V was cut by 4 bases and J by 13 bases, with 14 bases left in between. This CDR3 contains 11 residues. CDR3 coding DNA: TGTGCCAGCAGCCGTGAGGAAGCCTGCACCTTC. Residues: CASSREEACTF.

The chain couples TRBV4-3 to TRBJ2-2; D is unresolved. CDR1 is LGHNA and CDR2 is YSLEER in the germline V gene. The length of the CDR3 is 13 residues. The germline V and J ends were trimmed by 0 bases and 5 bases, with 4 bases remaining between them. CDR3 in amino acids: CASSQDRTGELFF. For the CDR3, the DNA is TGCGCCAGCAGCCAAGATAGGACCGGGGAGCTGTTTTTT.

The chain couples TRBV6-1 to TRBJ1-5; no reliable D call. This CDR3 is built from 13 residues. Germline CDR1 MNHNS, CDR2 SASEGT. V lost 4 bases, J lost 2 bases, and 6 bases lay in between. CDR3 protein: CASSGDRNQPQHF. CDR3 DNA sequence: TGTGCCAGCAGTGGTGATCGCAATCAGCCCCAGCATTTT.

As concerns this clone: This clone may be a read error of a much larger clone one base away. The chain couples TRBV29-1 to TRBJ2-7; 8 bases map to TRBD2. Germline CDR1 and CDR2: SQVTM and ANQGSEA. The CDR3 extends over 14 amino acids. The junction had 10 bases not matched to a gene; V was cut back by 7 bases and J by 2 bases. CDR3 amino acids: CSGVPSGFTYEQYF. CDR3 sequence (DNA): TGCAGCGGTGTGCCTAGCGGGTTCACCTACGAGCAGTACTTC.

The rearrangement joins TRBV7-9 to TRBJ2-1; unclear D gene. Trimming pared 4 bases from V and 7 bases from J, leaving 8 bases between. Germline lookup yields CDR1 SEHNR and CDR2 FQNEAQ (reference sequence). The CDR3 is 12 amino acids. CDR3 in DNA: TGTGCCAGCAGCTGGGCCAGGAATGAGCAGTTCTTC. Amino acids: CASSWARNEQFF.

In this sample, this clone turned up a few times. CDR3 nucleotides: TGTGCCAGCAATCCAGCGGGAGGACTGACATACGAGCAGTACTTC. This sequence encodes CASNPAGGLTYEQYF. The V gene is TRBV6-4, the J gene TRBJ2-7, with 9 bases matching TRBD2. The V and J ends lost 7 bases and 4 bases, in that order; junction bases with no gene match: 11. Germline V gene sequence: CDR1 MRHNA, CDR2 SNTAGT. The CDR3 extends over 15 amino acids.

CDR3 DNA: TGTGCCTGGAGTGGGGAAGCGGGAGGGAACTACAATGAGCAGTTCTTC. As protein: CAWSGEAGGNYNEQFF. The chain employs TRBV30 and TRBJ2-1; 10 nucleotides agree with TRBD2. Germline V gives CDR1 GTSNPN, CDR2 SVGIG (reference sequence). The CDR3 sequence is 16 residues long. V was clipped by 1 base and J by 3 bases; unmatched bases: 6.

CDR3 sequence reads: CATSRVPLDEQYF. CDR3 DNA sequence: TGTGCCACCAGCAGAGTTCCACTCGACGAGCAGTACTTC. V and J are TRBV15 and TRBJ2-5; D is ambiguous. The better agreement between TRBJ2-7 and the DNA end casts doubt on the J call. This CDR3 has 13 amino acids. The germline V gene has CDR1 LNHNV and CDR2 YYDKDF (reference sequence).

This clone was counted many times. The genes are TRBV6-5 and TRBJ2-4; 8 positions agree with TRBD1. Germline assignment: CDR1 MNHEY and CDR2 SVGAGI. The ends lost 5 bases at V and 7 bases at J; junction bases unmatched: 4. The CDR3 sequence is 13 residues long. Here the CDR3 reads CASSTDRVNIQYF. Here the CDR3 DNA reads TGTGCCAGCAGTACGGACAGGGTGAACATTCAGTACTTC.

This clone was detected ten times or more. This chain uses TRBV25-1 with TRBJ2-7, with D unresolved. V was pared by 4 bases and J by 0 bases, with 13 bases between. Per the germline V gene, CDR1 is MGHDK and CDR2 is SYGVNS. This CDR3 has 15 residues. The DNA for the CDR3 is TGTGCCAGCAGTGGCCCCCTGGAGAACTCCTACGAGCAGTACTTC. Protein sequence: CASSGPLENSYEQYF.

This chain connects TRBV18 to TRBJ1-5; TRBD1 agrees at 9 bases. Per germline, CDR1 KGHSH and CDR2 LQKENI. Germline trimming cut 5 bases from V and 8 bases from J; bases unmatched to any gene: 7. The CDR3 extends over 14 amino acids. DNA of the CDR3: TGTGCCAGCTCAACCGACAGGGGGACGGAGCCCCAGCATTTT. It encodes CASSTDRGTEPQHF.

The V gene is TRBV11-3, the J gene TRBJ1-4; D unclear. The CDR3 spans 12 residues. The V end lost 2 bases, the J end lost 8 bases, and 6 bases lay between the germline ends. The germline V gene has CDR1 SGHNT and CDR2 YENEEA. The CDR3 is CASSLWREKLFF. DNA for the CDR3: TGTGCCAGCAGCTTATGGAGGGAAAAACTGTTTTTT.

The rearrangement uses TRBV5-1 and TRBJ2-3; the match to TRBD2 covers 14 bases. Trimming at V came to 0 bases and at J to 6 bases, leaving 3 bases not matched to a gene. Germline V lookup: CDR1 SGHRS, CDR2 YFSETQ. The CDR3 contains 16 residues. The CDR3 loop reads CASSLGLAGGPDTQYF. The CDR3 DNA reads TGCGCCAGCAGCTTGGGACTAGCGGGAGGGCCGGATACGCAGTATTTT.

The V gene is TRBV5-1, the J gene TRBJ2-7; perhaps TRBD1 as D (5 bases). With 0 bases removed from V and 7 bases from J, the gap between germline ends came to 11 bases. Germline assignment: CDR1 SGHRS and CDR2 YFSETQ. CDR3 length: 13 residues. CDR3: CASSLAPGREQYF. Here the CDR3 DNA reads TGCGCCAGCAGCTTGGCCCCAGGGCGGGAGCAGTACTTC. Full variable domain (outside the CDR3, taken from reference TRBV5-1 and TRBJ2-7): KAGVTQTPRYLIKTRGQQVTLSCSPISGHRSVSWYQQTPGQGLQFLFEYFSETQRNKGNFPGRFSGRQFSNSRSEMNVSTLELGDSALYLCASSLAPGREQYFGPGTRLTVT.

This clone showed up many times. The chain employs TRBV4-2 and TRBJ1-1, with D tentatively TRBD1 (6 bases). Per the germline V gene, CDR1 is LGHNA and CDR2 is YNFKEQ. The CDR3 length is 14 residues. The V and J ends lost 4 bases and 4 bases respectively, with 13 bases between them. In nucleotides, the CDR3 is TGTGCCAGCAGCCTAAACCGGGACATCACTGAAGCTTTCTTT. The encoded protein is CASSLNRDITEAFF.

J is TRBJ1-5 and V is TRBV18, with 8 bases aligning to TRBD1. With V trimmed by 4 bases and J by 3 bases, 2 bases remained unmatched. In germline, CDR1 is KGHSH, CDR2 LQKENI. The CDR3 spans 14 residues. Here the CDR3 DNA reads TGTGCCAGCTCACTGGACAGGGCCAATCAGCCCCAGCATTTT. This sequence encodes CASSLDRANQPQHF. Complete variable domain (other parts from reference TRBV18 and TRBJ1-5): NAGVMQNPRHLVRRRGQEARLRCSPMKGHSHVYWYRQLPEEGLKFMVYLQKENIIDESGMPKERFSAEFPKEGPSILRIQQVVRGDSAAYFCASSLDRANQPQHFGDGTRLSIL.

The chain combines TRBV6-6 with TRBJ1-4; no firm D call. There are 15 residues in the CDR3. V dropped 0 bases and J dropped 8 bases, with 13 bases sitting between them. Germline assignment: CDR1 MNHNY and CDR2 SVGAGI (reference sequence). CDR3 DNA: TGTGCCAGCAGTTACTCGTTCCGGGTAGGCGAAAAACTGTTTTTT. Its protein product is CASSYSFRVGEKLFF.

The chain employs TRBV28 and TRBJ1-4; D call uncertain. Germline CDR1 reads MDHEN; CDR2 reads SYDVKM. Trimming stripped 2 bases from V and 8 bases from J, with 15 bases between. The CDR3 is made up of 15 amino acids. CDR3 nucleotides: TGTGCCAGCAGTTTACGGTTCAAACGGGAGGAAAAACTGTTTTTT. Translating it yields CASSLRFKREEKLFF.

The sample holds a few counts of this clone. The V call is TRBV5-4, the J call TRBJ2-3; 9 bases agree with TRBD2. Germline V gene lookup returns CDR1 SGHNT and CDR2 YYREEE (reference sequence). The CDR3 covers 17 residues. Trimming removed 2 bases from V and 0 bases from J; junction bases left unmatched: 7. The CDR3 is CASSLLAGITSTDTQYF. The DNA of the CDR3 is TGTGCCAGCAGCTTACTAGCGGGCATTACTAGCACAGATACGCAGTATTTT. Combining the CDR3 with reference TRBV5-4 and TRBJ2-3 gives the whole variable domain ETGVTQSPTHLIKTRGQQVTLRCSSQSGHNTVSWYQQALGQGPQFIFQYYREEENGRGNFPPRFSGLQFPNYSSELNVNALELDDSALYLCASSLLAGITSTDTQYFGPGTRLTVL.

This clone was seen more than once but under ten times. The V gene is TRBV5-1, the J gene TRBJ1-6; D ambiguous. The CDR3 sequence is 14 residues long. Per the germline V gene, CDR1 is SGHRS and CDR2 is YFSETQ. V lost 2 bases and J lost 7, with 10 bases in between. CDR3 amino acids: CASSFYSLNSPLHF. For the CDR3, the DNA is TGCGCCAGCAGCTTTTACAGCCTGAATTCACCCCTCCACTTT.

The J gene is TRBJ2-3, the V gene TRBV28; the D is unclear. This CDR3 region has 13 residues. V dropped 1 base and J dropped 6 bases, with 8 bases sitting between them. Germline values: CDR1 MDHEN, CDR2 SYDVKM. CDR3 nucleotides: TGTGCCAGCAGTTTATCCCAGTTGGATACGCAGTATTTT. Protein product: CASSLSQLDTQYF.

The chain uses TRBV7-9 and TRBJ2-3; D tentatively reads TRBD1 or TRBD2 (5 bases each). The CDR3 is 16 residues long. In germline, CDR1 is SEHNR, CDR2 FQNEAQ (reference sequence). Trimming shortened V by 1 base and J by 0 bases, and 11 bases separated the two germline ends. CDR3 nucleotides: TGTGCCAGCAGCTTAGAAGGGGACCCTAGCACAGATACGCAGTATTTT. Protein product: CASSLEGDPSTDTQYF.

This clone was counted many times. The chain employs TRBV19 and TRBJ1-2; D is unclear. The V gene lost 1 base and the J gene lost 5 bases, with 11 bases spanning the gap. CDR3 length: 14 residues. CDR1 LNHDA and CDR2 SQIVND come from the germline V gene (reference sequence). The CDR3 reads CASSIVSTGYGYTF. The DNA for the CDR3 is TGTGCCAGTAGTATAGTTTCGACGGGTTATGGCTACACCTTC.